This T cell receptor (beta chain) appears in the sequencing data of a study of T cells in Graves' hyperthyroidism and ophthalmopathy. Turning to the study itself: Sampling of peripheral blood happened at initial diagnosis, prior to any treatment. Study-wide points: Ophthalmopathy was predicted by the model a median of roughly 6.6 months ahead of onset. Ophthalmopathy cases were set apart from stable hyperthyroidism by a 13 V-J model. Most clonotypes expanded in thyroid above 0.001 were likewise present in blood.

As for this clonotype: Its antigen is unidentified.

Regions amplified from RNA transcripts were the TCR beta CDR3 regions. When the TCR CDR3 underwent first-round RT-PCR, the HTBI primer set was used. Each CDR3 protein is one row after TCRdb ran MiXCR on the multiplex PCR reads. Here the sample spans over 650,000 distinct CDR3 sequences, about a sixth being singletons. V was clipped by 0 bases and J by 10 bases; unmatched bases: 9. CDR1 is DFQATT and CDR2 is SNEGSKA in the germline V gene (reference sequence). The CDR3 sequence is 15 residues long. This rearrangement joins TRBV20-1 to TRBJ2-1; 10 nucleotides line up with TRBD2. What was sequenced was blood. The source is a young man with Graves' hyperthyroidism. CDR3: CSARDSSGRAKEQFF. As DNA, the CDR3 is TGCAGTGCTAGAGATTCAAGCGGGAGGGCCAAAGAGCAGTTCTTC.